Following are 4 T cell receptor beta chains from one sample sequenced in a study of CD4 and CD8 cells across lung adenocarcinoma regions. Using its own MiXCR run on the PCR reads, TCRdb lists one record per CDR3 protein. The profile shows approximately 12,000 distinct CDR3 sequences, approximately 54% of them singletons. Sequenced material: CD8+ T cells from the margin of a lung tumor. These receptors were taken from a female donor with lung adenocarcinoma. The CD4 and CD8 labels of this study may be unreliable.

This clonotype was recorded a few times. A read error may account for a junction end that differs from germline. For the CDR3, the DNA is TGTGCCAGCAACCAAGCGGGGGGGGCAATCCAAGAGACCCAGTACTTC. Translated, it gives CASNQAGGAIQETQYF. This chain joins TRBV3-1 and TRBJ2-5; 10 positions match TRBD2. The length of the CDR3 is 16 residues. CDR1 and CDR2 (germline): LGHDT, YNNKEL (reference sequence).

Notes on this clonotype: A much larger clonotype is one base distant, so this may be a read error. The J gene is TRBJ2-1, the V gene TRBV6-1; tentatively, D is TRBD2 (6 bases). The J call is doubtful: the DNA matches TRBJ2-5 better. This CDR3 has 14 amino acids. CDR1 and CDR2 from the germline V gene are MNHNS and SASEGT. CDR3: CVSSHGGGRETQYF. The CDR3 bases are TGTGTCAGCAGTCATGGGGGAGGACGAGAGACCCAGTACTTC.

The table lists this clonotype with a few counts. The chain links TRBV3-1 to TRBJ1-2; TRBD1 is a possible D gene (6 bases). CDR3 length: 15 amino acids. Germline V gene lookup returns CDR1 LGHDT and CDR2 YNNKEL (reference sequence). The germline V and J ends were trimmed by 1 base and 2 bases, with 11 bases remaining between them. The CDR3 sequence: CASSQAFQGNYGYTF. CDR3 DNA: TGTGCCAGCAGCCAAGCTTTTCAGGGGAACTATGGCTACACCTTC.

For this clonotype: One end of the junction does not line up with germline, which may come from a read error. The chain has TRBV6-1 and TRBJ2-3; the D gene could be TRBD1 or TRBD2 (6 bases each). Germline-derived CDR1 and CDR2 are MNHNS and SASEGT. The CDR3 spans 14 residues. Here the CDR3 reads CAGSGGGEPETQYF. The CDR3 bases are TGTGCGGGCAGTGGGGGCGGGGAGCCAGAGACGCAGTATTTT.